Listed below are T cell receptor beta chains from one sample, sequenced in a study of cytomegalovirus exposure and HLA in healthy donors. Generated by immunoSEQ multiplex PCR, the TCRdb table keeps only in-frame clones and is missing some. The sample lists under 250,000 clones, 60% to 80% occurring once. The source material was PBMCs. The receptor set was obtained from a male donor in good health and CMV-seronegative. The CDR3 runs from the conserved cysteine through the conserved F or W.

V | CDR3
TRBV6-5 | CASSYSGTGNTEAFF
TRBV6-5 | CASTSSGSLTFTQYF
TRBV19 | CASSIVSLRMKEAFF
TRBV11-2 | CASSWGQGYGYTF
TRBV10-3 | CAIRTGQGADTGELFF
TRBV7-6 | CASSFRFLAYNEQFF
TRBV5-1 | CASTESGQGSTDTQYF
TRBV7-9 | CASSSWTGMNTEAFF
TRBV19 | CASAGPRSSYNEQFF
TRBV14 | CASSQVRGSNTEAFF
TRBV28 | CASSSGRASGAFGETQYF
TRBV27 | CASSFGQGVGEKLFF
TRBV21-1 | CASNLDRDVLGSFF
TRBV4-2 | CASSPRQGPSYEQYF
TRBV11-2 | CASTQRGAGGFFGEQFF
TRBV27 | CASSLDRESYEQYF
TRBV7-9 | CASSGLAGLGETQYF
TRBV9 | CASSDPRGLNTEAFF
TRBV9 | CASSVSVNTEAFF
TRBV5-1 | CASASSRAYNEQFF
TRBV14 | CASNRGTSGSIDTQYF
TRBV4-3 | CASSQIVSTDTQYF
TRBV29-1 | CSVPSSGRSYNEQFF
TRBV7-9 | CASSAEGQGATEAFF
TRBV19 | CATGVGAKNIQYF
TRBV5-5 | CASSLQGSDTEAFF
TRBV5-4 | CASSPWTGGREETQYF
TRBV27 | CASSTPERGLVWEQYF
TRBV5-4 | CASSLQGGRSNQPQHF
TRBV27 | CASSRQTSGRYNEQFF
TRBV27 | CASTRTVNTEAFF
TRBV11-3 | CASSPRDREYEQYF
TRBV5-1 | CASSLSLLGDKAFF
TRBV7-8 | CASSHTSGGTALNSPLHF
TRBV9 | CASSVGTGVSYEQYF
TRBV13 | CASSLGQGDHGYTF
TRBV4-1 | CASSQGGGDYSNQPQHF
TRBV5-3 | CARSLISARAGVFVDEQYF
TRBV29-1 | CSGRTSTTDTQYF